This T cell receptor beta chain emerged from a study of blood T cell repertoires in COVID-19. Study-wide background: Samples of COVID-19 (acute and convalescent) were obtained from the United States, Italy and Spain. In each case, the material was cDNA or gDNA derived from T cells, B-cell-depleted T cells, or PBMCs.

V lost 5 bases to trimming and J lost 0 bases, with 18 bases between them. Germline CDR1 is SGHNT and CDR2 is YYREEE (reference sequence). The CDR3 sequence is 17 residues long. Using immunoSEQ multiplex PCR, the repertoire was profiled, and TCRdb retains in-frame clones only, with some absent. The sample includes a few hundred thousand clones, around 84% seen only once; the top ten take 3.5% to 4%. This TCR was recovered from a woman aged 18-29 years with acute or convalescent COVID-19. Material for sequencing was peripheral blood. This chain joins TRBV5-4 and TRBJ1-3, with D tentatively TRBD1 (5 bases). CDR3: CASSFLAGRTSGNTIYF. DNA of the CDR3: TGTGCCAGCAGTTTTCTCGCGGGACGGACCTCTGGAAACACCATATATTTT.